Sequencing of this TCR beta chain was carried out in a study of blood T cell repertoires in COVID-19. Study details: Some COVID-19 samples were acute and others convalescent; all came from the United States, Italy and Spain. The analysed material was cDNA or gDNA that came from T cells, B-cell-depleted T cells, or PBMCs.

V shed 4 bases and J shed 1 base, with 14 bases lying between them. The germline V gene encodes CDR1 SGHRS and CDR2 YFSETQ. The CDR3 contains 16 residues. The authors' processing: From reference gene primer amplification, estimates of nucleated cell counts were derived. The protocol was immunoSEQ multiplex PCR, while the TCRdb copy is restricted to in-frame clones and leaves out a portion. V, J and clone size were drawn from that table, and D and trimming were deduced from the DNA. This table holds approximately 230,000 clones, roughly 80% found once. The source of this sequence is a man older than 75 with acute or convalescent COVID-19. Material for sequencing was peripheral blood. This chain joins TRBV5-1 and TRBJ1-4; D gene unclear. CDR3 bases: TGCGCCAGCAGCGCGTTGGCGGGGAGAACTAATGAAAAACTGTTTTTT. It translates to CASSALAGRTNEKLFF.